This T cell receptor beta chain was recorded in a study of T cells after yellow fever vaccination. At least ten counts were recorded for this clonotype. The CDR3 is 13 residues long. TCRdb analysed the 5' RACE reads with MiXCR anew, one entry per CDR3 protein. The sample consists of 250,000 to 400,000 distinct CDR3 sequences, around 4.5% of them appearing once. The sequencing here drew on PBMCs, taken 15 days after the yellow fever booster vaccination. The clonotype was recovered from a man younger than 35 who received the YFV17D yellow fever vaccine. The gene calls are TRBV21-1 and TRBJ1-4; the D segment call TRBD1 is taken from the table without a DNA check. TRBV21-1 is labeled a pseudogene. Here the CDR3 reads CAIPGPGSEKLFF. The CDR3 DNA reads as TGTGCCATACCGGGACCCGGGAGTGAAAAACTGTTTTTT.